The 27 T cell receptor beta chains in this list originate from one sample, sequenced in a study of a mutant IDH1 vaccine in newly diagnosed glioma. Antigen specificity for these receptors is unknown. Time point of the sample: week 35, safety follow-up. It was 300 ug of mutant IDH1 20-mer peptide that made up each vaccine dose, given with topical imiquimod. Assay used: immunoSEQ multiplex PCR; TCRdb lists only in-frame clones, some missing. This table has about 69,000 clones, more than 85% appearing once. The starting material was PBMCs, obtained from a glioma patient whose treatment included an IDH1 peptide vaccine. The receptors here all came from a young man with glioma.

This sequence joins TRBV19 and TRBJ2-7, with 8 bases identical to TRBD1. CDR1 is LNHDA and CDR2 is SQIVND in the germline V gene (reference sequence). V lost 5 bases, J lost 3 bases, and 3 bases stayed unmatched. There are 13 residues in the CDR3. The CDR3 here is CASSVDRGYEQYF. CDR3 coding DNA: TGTGCCAGTAGTGTTGACAGGGGCTACGAGCAGTACTTC.

The chain couples TRBV7-3 to TRBJ2-1; D unresolved. With 1 base removed from V and 8 bases from J, the gap between germline ends came to 9 bases. Germline CDR1 reads SGHTA; CDR2 reads FQGTGA. CDR3 size: 13 residues. The CDR3 sequence: CASSLKGTDEQFF. The CDR3 nucleotides are TGTGCCAGCAGCTTAAAAGGTACGGATGAGCAGTTCTTC.

The chain couples TRBV19 to TRBJ2-3; TRBD1 matches at 7 bases. This CDR3 comprises 15 residues. In germline, CDR1 is LNHDA, CDR2 SQIVND (reference sequence). V gave up 6 bases and J gave up 1 base; unmatched junction bases: 7. The CDR3 sequence: CASRATGVGTDTQYF. As DNA, the CDR3 is TGTGCCAGTAGGGCTACAGGGGTCGGCACAGATACGCAGTATTTT.

The V and J genes are TRBV28 and TRBJ1-6; a possible D gene is TRBD1 (5 bases). The CDR3 spans 15 residues. V gave up 8 bases and J gave up 0 bases, with 11 bases separating them. Per germline, CDR1 MDHEN and CDR2 SYDVKM. This CDR3 is CASQRQFSYNSPLHF. The CDR3, as DNA: TGTGCCAGCCAAAGACAGTTCTCCTATAATTCACCCCTCCACTTT.

The rearrangement uses TRBV27 and TRBJ2-5, with a weak D call TRBD2 (5 bases). V shed 2 bases and J shed 11 bases, with 21 bases lying between them. The germline V gene encodes CDR1 MNHEY and CDR2 SMNVEV (reference sequence). The CDR3 contains 15 residues. CDR3: CASSLRTRGVWEQYF. CDR3 in DNA: TGTGCCAGCAGTTTACGGACCCGCGGTGTTTGGGAGCAGTACTTC.

The chain joins TRBV11-1 to TRBJ2-3; D uncertain. This CDR3 contains 15 residues. CDR1 SGHAT and CDR2 FQDESV come from the germline V gene (reference sequence). V was clipped by 5 bases and J by 2 bases, with 14 bases between them. The CDR3 coding sequence is TGTGCCAGCAGCCGGAATCGGAAATCCACAGATACGCAGTATTTT. Its translation is CASSRNRKSTDTQYF.

This chain joins TRBV6-5 and TRBJ1-2; no definite D call. The CDR3 sequence is 12 residues long. Germline-derived CDR1 and CDR2 are MNHEY and SVGAGI. Trimming took off 5 bases at V and 8 bases at J, with 12 bases between the two ends. CDR3 residues: CASSRQGEGYTF. In DNA, the CDR3 is TGTGCCAGCAGTCGACAAGGAGAAGGCTACACCTTC.

This sequence joins TRBV7-2 and TRBJ1-5; D is ambiguous. CDR1 and CDR2 (germline): SGHTA, FQGNSA. The CDR3 is 16 residues long. Deletions cut 0 bases from V and 0 bases from J, with 9 bases between. CDR3 sequence (DNA): TGTGCCAGCAGCTTAGCTTCGGGGTATAGCAATCAGCCCCAGCATTTT. It specifies CASSLASGYSNQPQHF.

This clone was observed once. The V call is TRBV10-3, the J call TRBJ1-2; D is unresolved. The germline V and J ends were trimmed by 2 bases and 7 bases, with 5 bases remaining between them. Germline CDR1 ENHRY, CDR2 SYGVKD. The CDR3 totals 11 residues. The CDR3 loop reads CAISEGIGYTF. As DNA, the CDR3 is TGTGCCATCAGTGAGGGCATTGGCTACACCTTC.

For this clone: Distinct nucleotide sequences in the sample also encode this CDR3. CDR3 nucleotides: TGTGCCAGCAGTTACTCGCGAGGAACTGAAGCTTTCTTT. This gives the protein CASSYSRGTEAFF. The V and J genes are TRBV6-6 and TRBJ1-1; D remains unclear. This CDR3 region has 13 residues. V dropped 0 bases and J dropped 5 bases, with 7 bases sitting between them. The germline CDR1 and CDR2 sequences are MNHNY and SVGAGI (reference sequence).

A few counts support this clone. The chain combines TRBV4-3 with TRBJ1-2, with 7 bases lining up with TRBD1. V dropped 3 bases and J dropped 8; count of bases not matched to a gene: 15. Germline CDR1 reads LGHNA; CDR2 reads YSLEER. The CDR3 runs to 16 residues. The chain's CDR3 is CASSQSLGEGAWGYTF. Written as DNA, the CDR3 is TGCGCCAGCAGCCAGAGCCTCGGGGAGGGGGCATGGGGCTACACCTTC.

CDR3 DNA sequence: TGTGCCAGCAGCCCCTGGAACACTGAAGCTTTCTTT. Amino acids: CASSPWNTEAFF. The V and J genes are TRBV7-2 and TRBJ1-1; D is unclear. The CDR3 covers 12 residues. Trimming shortened V by 5 bases and J by 1 base, and 5 bases separated the two germline ends. From germline, CDR1 is SGHTA and CDR2 FQGNSA.

The V gene is TRBV7-2, the J gene TRBJ2-5, with D perhaps TRBD2 (5 bases). CDR1 and CDR2 (germline): SGHTA, FQGNSA. Trimming took 6 bases from V and 1 from J, leaving 15 bases between them. The CDR3 length is 15 residues. As DNA, the CDR3 is TGTGCCAGCAGTTCCGGGATATCACTCCAAGAGACCCAGTACTTC. Protein sequence: CASSSGISLQETQYF.

The chain uses TRBV7-6 and TRBJ2-1; 14 positions agree with TRBD2. V lost 5 bases, J lost 7 bases, and 10 bases stayed unmatched. CDR3 length: 17 amino acids. Germline V gives CDR1 SGHVS, CDR2 FNYEAQ. DNA of the CDR3: TGTGCCAGCAGCCCAGGACTAGCGGGAGGTTTCTGGAATGAGCAGTTCTTC. Protein: CASSPGLAGGFWNEQFF.

The chain uses TRBV18 and TRBJ1-2; 10 positions match TRBD1. CDR3 size: 16 residues. Germline loops: CDR1 KGHSH, CDR2 LQKENI. The trim removed 5 bases at V and 2 bases at J, leaving 8 bases unmatched. The CDR3, as DNA: TGTGCCAGCTCATATCCGGGACAGGGGAAAAACTATGGCTACACCTTC. Translation gives CASSYPGQGKNYGYTF.

This chain joins TRBV9 and TRBJ1-5; D may be TRBD1 (5 bases). There are 14 residues in the CDR3. Germline values: CDR1 SGDLS, CDR2 YYNGEE. V lost 3 bases and J lost 1, with 8 bases in between. The CDR3 sequence: CASSDRDSNQPQHF. The DNA of the CDR3 is TGTGCCAGCAGCGACCGGGACAGCAATCAGCCCCAGCATTTT.

The chain carries TRBV5-1 and TRBJ2-2, with a possible D match to TRBD1 (5 bases). Germline V gene data show CDR1 as SGHRS and CDR2 as YFSETQ. The CDR3 totals 14 residues. The ends were cut back, 5 bases at V and 3 bases at J, with 11 bases in the middle. The CDR3 DNA reads as TGCGCCAGCAGTGGGCAGGGATACACCGGGGAGCTGTTTTTT. Residues: CASSGQGYTGELFF.

The chain links TRBV18 to TRBJ2-1; 12 nucleotides match TRBD2. CDR1 KGHSH and CDR2 LQKENI come from the germline V gene. The CDR3 extends over 17 amino acids. V gave up 4 bases and J gave up 3 bases; unmatched junction bases: 7. The CDR3 here is CASSQLAGGPDYNEQFF. The CDR3 DNA follows: TGTGCCAGCTCACAGCTAGCGGGAGGGCCGGACTACAATGAGCAGTTCTTC.

The chain recombines TRBV10-3 with TRBJ2-5; no definite D call. CDR1 and CDR2 (germline): ENHRY, SYGVKD. The CDR3 totals 15 residues. Trimming took off 5 bases at V and 4 bases at J, with 17 bases between the two ends. The CDR3 bases are TGTGCCATCAGTCCGTCCCTTCAGAGGACAGAGACCCAGTACTTC. Translated: CAISPSLQRTETQYF.

The V gene is TRBV19, the J gene TRBJ1-2; 11 nucleotides agree with TRBD1. The length of the CDR3 is 16 residues. Germline lookup yields CDR1 LNHDA and CDR2 SQIVND (reference sequence). With V trimmed by 4 bases and J by 5 bases, 9 bases remained unmatched. DNA for the CDR3: TGTGCCAGTAGTAGGACAGGGGGCGGAGTGAGTTATGGCTACACCTTC. Protein product: CASSRTGGGVSYGYTF.

V gene TRBV29-1 combines with J gene TRBJ2-7; 11 nucleotides match TRBD1. Trimming cost V 1 base and J 0 bases; bases outside gene matches: 5. The germline CDR1 and CDR2 sequences are SQVTM and ANQGSEA. The CDR3 has 16 amino acids. In DNA form, the CDR3 reads TGCAGCGTTGAAGCCTCCGGGACAGGGGGCTCCTACGAGCAGTACTTC. This gives the protein CSVEASGTGGSYEQYF.

The genes are TRBV5-6 and TRBJ2-5; 11 nucleotides match TRBD2. Germline loops: CDR1 SGHDT, CDR2 YYEEEE. The CDR3 sequence is 16 residues long. Germline trimming cut 3 bases from V and 4 bases from J; bases unmatched to any gene: 8. The CDR3 DNA follows: TGTGCCAGCAGCTCTTTAGCGGGAGGGCCGGGAGAGACCCAGTACTTC. Translated, it gives CASSSLAGGPGETQYF.

This chain connects TRBV19 to TRBJ1-1; 11 bases agree with TRBD1. CDR1 and CDR2 (germline): LNHDA, SQIVND (reference sequence). Trimming at V came to 5 bases and at J to 3 bases, leaving 5 bases not matched to a gene. The length of the CDR3 is 15 residues. As DNA, the CDR3 is TGTGCCAGTAGTCTTTGGGACAGGGGGGACACTGAAGCTTTCTTT. Translating it yields CASSLWDRGDTEAFF.

This sequence joins TRBV5-1 and TRBJ2-5, with 9 bases identical to TRBD1. Trimming cost V 4 bases and J 9 bases; bases outside gene matches: 25. Germline-derived CDR1 and CDR2 are SGHRS and YFSETQ. The CDR3 loop spans 19 amino acids. In nucleotides, the CDR3 is TGCGCCAGCAGCGCGGGCCACCTTACCGGGACAGGGCCCCAAGGGTCCCAGTACTTC. The encoded protein is CASSAGHLTGTGPQGSQYF.

The V gene is TRBV6-5, the J gene TRBJ2-2, with 7 positions matching TRBD2. Germline V gene data show CDR1 as MNHEY and CDR2 as SVGAGI. The J segment lost 4 bases and the V segment lost 2 bases, leaving 4 bases of the junction unmatched. The CDR3 extends over 15 amino acids. The CDR3 region has the DNA TGTGCCAGCAGTTACCGGACTAGGGGCACCGGGGAGCTGTTTTTT. It encodes CASSYRTRGTGELFF.

The DNA of the CDR3 is TGTGCCAGCAGAAGCGGCTCCTACAATGAGCAGTTCTTC. Protein: CASRSGSYNEQFF. The V call is TRBV2, the J call TRBJ2-1, with D maybe TRBD2 (5 bases). The CDR3 extends over 13 amino acids. Trimming stripped 6 bases from V and 0 bases from J, with 6 bases between. The V gene's germline CDR1 is SNHLY and CDR2 FYNNEI.

The chain joins TRBV28 to TRBJ1-5; D is ambiguous. CDR1 and CDR2 from the germline V gene are MDHEN and SYDVKM. The CDR3 sequence is 13 residues long. Trimming took 2 bases from V and 7 from J, leaving 9 bases between them. The CDR3 region has the DNA TGTGCCAGCAGTTTACATCGCGGGCAGCCCCAGCATTTT. Protein sequence: CASSLHRGQPQHF.